The present entry profiles one TCR beta chain with its context. Its target is not known. The data were produced by immunoSEQ multiplex PCR, yet TCRdb's version contains in-frame clones alone and is incomplete. This table holds 100,000 or so clones, about 86% found once. V was clipped by 2 bases and J by 7 bases, with 12 bases between them. This CDR3 is 15 amino acids long. Germline values: CDR1 PRHDT, CDR2 FYEKMQ (reference sequence). This sample is part of a study of T cell responses to AZD1222 COVID-19 vaccine. Overall study context: Pooled in the analysis were second doses at about 4 or about 12 weeks.

Regarding the study as a whole: In the spike-specific TCR repertoire, nearly half reportedly target unmutated variant regions. The peak T cell response came first, and repertoires were sampled only after it. Baseline seropositivity characterized only a handful of AZD1222 recipients.

The receptor was derived from an adult in good health. The sequencing used peripheral blood, collected on day 0 of AZD1222 vaccination. The V gene is TRBV13, the J gene TRBJ1-6, with D uncertain. The CDR3 spells CASSLNGVYNSPLHF. The DNA of the CDR3 is TGTGCCAGCAGCTTAAACGGCGTCTACAATTCACCCCTCCACTTT.